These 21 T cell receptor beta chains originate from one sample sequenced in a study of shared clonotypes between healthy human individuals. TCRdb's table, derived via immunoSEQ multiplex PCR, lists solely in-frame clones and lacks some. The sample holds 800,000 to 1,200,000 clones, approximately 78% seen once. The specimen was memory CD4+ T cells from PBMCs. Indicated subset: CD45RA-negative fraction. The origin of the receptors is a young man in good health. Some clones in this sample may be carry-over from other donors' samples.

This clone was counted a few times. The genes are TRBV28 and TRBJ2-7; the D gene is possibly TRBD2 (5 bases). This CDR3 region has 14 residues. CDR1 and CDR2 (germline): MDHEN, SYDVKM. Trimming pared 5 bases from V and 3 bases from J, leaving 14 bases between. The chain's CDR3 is CASSILVGGYEQYF. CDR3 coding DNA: TGTGCCAGCAGTATACTTGTAGGAGGCTACGAGCAGTACTTC.

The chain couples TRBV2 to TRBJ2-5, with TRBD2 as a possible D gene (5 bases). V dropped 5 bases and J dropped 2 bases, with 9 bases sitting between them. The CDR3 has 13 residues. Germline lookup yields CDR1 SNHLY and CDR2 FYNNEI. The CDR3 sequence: CASSRESQETQYF. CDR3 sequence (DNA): TGTGCCAGCAGTAGGGAGTCGCAAGAGACCCAGTACTTC. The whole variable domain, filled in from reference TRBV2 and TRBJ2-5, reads EPEVTQTPSHQVTQMGQEVILRCVPISNHLYFYWYRQILGQKVEFLVSFYNNEISEKSEIFDDQFSVERPDGSNFTLKIRSTKLEDSAMYFCASSRESQETQYFGPGTRLLVL.

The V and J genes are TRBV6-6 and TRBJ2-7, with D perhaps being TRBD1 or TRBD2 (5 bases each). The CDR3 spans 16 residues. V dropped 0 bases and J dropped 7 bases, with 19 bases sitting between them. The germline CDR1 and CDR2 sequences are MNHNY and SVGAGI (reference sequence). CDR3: CASSYSPGASLREQYF. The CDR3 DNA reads TGTGCCAGCAGTTACTCCCCCGGGGCGAGCCTCCGTGAGCAGTACTTC.

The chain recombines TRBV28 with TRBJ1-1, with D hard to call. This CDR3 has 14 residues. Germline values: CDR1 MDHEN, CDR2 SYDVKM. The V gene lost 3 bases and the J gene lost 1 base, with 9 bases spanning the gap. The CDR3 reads CASSLAERNTEAFF. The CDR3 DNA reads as TGTGCCAGCAGTTTGGCAGAAAGGAACACTGAAGCTTTCTTT. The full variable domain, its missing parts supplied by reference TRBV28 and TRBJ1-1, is DVKVTQSSRYLVKRTGEKVFLECVQDMDHENMFWYRQDPGLGLRLIYFSYDVKMKEKGDIPEGYSVSREKKERFSLILESASTNQTSMYLCASSLAERNTEAFFGQGTRLTVV.

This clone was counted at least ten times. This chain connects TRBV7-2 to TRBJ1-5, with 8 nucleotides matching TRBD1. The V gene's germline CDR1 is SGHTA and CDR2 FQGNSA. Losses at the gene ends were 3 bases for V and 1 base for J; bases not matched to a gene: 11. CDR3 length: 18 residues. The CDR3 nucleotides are TGTGCCAGCAGCTTTCAGGGGGCGATCGGTATGAGCAATCAGCCCCAGCATTTT. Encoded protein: CASSFQGAIGMSNQPQHF.

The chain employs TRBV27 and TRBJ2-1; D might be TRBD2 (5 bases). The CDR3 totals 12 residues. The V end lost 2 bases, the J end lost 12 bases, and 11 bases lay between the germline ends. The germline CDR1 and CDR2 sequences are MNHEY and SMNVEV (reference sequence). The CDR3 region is CASSLRGAGQFF. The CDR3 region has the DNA TGTGCCAGCAGTTTACGGGGTGCCGGGCAGTTCTTC.

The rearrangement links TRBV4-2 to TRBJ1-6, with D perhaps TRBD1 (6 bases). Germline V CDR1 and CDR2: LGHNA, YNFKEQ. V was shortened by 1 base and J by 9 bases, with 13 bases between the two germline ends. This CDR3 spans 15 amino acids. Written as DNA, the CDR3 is TGTGCCAGCAGCCAAGTAACAGGGACGGGTTCACCCCTCCACTTT. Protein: CASSQVTGTGSPLHF.

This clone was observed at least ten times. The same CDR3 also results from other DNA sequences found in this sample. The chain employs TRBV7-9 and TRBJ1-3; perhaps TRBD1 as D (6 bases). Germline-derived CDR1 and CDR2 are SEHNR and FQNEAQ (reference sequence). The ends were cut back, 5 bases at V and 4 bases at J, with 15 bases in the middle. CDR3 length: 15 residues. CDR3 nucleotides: TGTGCCAGCAGCCCAAAACACAGGGAAGGAAACACCATATATTTT. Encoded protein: CASSPKHREGNTIYF.

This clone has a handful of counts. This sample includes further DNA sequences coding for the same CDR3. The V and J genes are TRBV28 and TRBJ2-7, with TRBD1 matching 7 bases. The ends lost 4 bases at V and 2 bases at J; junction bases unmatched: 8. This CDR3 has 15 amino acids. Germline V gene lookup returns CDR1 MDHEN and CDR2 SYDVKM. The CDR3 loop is CASSSPGTVPYEQYF. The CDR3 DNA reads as TGTGCCAGCAGTTCTCCAGGGACAGTACCCTACGAGCAGTACTTC.

The CDR3 here is CASSFFALQGANTEAFF. The CDR3 nucleotides are TGTGCCAGCAGTTTCTTCGCTTTACAGGGGGCGAACACTGAAGCTTTCTTT. This chain joins TRBV28 and TRBJ1-1; TRBD1 aligns across 9 bases. CDR3 size: 17 residues. Germline V gives CDR1 MDHEN, CDR2 SYDVKM. Trimming cost V 3 bases and J 1 base; bases outside gene matches: 9.

The CDR3 region has the DNA TGTGCCAGCAGTTTAGCACCCCGGACAAGCTTTCCCTATGGCTACACCTTC. Translation: CASSLAPRTSFPYGYTF. This chain joins TRBV27 and TRBJ1-2; D is possibly TRBD1 (5 bases). This CDR3 contains 17 residues. The V end lost 2 bases, the J end lost 4 bases, and 20 bases lay between the germline ends. Germline V gives CDR1 MNHEY, CDR2 SMNVEV (reference sequence).

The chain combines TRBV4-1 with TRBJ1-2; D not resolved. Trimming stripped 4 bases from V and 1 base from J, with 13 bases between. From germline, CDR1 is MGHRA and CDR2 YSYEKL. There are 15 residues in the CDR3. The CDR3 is CASSLIDTYNYGYTF. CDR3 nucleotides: TGCGCCAGCAGCCTCATCGACACTTATAACTATGGCTACACCTTC.

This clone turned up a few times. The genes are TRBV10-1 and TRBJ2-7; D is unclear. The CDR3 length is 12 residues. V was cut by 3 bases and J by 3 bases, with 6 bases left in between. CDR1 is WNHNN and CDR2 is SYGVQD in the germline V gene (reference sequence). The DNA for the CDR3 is TGCGCCAGCAGTGAATTGGGCTACGAGCAGTACTTC. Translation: CASSELGYEQYF.

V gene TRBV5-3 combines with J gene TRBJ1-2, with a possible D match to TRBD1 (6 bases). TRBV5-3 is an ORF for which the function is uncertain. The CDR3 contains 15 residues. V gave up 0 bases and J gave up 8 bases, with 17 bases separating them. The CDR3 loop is CARSLAPGARGGYTF. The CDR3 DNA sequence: TGTGCCAGAAGCTTGGCCCCAGGGGCCCGGGGCGGCTACACCTTC.

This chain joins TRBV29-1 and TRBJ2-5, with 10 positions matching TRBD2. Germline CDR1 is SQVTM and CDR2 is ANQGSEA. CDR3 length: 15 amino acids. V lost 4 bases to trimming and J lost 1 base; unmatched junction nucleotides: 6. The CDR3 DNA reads TGCAGCGTTGCCGTTCTAGCGGGAGCCCAAGAGACCCAGTACTTC. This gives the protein CSVAVLAGAQETQYF.

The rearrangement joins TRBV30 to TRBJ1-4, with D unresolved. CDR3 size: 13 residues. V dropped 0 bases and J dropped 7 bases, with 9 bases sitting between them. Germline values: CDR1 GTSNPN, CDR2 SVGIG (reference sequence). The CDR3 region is CAWSVPRGEKLFF. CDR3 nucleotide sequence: TGTGCCTGGAGTGTACCGCGGGGTGAAAAACTGTTTTTT. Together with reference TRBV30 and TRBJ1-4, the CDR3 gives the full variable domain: SQTIHQWPATLVQPVGSPLSLECTVEGTSNPNLYWYRQAAGRGLQLLFYSVGIGQISSEVPQNLSASRPQDRQFILSSKKLLLSDSGFYLCAWSVPRGEKLFFGSGTQLSVL.

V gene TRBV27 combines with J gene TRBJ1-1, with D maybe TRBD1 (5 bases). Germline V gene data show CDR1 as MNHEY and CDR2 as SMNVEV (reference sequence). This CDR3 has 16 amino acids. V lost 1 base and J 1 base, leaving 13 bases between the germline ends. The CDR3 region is CASSLFLTAKNTEAFF. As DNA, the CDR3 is TGTGCCAGCAGTTTATTCCTGACAGCTAAGAACACTGAAGCTTTCTTT.

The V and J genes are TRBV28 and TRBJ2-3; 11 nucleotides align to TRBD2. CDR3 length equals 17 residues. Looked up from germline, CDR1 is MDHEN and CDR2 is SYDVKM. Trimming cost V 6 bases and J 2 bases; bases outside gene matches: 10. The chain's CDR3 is CASRPFLAGGTTDTQYF. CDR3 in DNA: TGTGCCAGCAGACCCTTTTTAGCGGGGGGGACCACAGATACGCAGTATTTT.

The DNA of the CDR3 is TGCGCCAGCAGCTTGGCTTCTAGCGGGCCCTACGAGCAGTACTTC. It encodes CASSLASSGPYEQYF. The chain employs TRBV5-1 and TRBJ2-7; 8 bases are a match to TRBD2. Germline CDR1 is SGHRS and CDR2 is YFSETQ. CDR3 length: 15 amino acids. The V segment lost 0 bases and the J segment 2 bases; nucleotides outside the gene matches: 4. The variable domain in full, completed from reference TRBV5-1 and TRBJ2-7, reads KAGVTQTPRYLIKTRGQQVTLSCSPISGHRSVSWYQQTPGQGLQFLFEYFSETQRNKGNFPGRFSGRQFSNSRSEMNVSTLELGDSALYLCASSLASSGPYEQYFGPGTRLTVT.

This chain's CDR3 is CASSWDPQGDQETQYF. The CDR3 DNA reads as TGTGCCAGCAGCTGGGATCCACAGGGGGATCAAGAGACCCAGTACTTC. J is TRBJ2-5 and V is TRBV11-2, with 8 bases aligning to TRBD1. Germline V gene lookup returns CDR1 SGHAT and CDR2 FQNNGV. The CDR3 is 16 amino acids. Trimming removed 4 bases from V and 2 bases from J; junction bases left unmatched: 9.

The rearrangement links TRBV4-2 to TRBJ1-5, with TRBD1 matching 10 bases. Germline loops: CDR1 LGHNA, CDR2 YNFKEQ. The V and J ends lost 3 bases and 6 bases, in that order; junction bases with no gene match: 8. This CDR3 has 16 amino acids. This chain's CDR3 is CASSQAQGQGSQPQHF. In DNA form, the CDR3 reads TGTGCCAGCAGCCAGGCCCAGGGACAGGGGAGTCAGCCCCAGCATTTT.